Listed here are 12 T cell receptor beta chains from one sample, sequenced in a study of high-grade serous ovarian cancer treatment subgroups. Profiling relied on immunoSEQ multiplex PCR, and the TCRdb table lists in-frame clones only, not all of them. The sample yields around 870 clones, more than 75% seen once. The tumor samples were collected prior to definitive surgery or chemotherapy. What was sequenced was tumor tissue. Receptors originate from a human donor with high-grade serous ovarian cancer.

The V gene is TRBV7-9, the J gene TRBJ2-1; D may be TRBD1 (6 bases). The CDR3 totals 12 residues. V lost 4 bases and J lost 14, with 15 bases in between. Germline CDR1 and CDR2: SEHNR and FQNEAQ (reference sequence). CDR3 sequence reads: CASSSDRPGEFF. The CDR3 DNA is TGTGCCAGCAGCTCGGACAGACCTGGCGAGTTCTTC.

V usage is TRBV29-1 and J usage is TRBJ1-3; 7 bases are a match to TRBD1. The CDR3 runs to 13 residues. The germline V gene encodes CDR1 SQVTM and CDR2 ANQGSEA. Unmatched junction bases numbered 0, after V lost 4 bases and J lost 0 bases. The CDR3 DNA reads as TGCAGCGTTGGGGACAGCTCTGGAAACACCATATATTTT. It encodes CSVGDSSGNTIYF.

The rearrangement joins TRBV5-8 to TRBJ1-4, with D maybe TRBD1 (6 bases). Germline V gene data show CDR1 as SGHTS and CDR2 as YDEGEE. The V end lost 5 bases, the J end lost 3 bases, and 20 bases lay between the germline ends. CDR3 length: 17 residues. This chain's CDR3 is CASSPARGLPSNEKLFF. CDR3 nucleotide sequence: TGTGCCAGCAGTCCGGCCCGGGGGCTGCCCTCTAATGAAAAACTGTTTTTT.

This clone rates as large. This chain links TRBV7-2 with TRBJ1-1; the D gene is possibly TRBD1 (6 bases). This CDR3 has 15 amino acids. Between the trimmed V and J ends, which lost 3 bases and 5 bases, there was a span of 16 bases. Germline-derived CDR1 and CDR2 are SGHTA and FQGNSA. The CDR3 region has the DNA TGTGCCAGCAGCTTTCCCAGGGGATGGGGGACTGAAGCTTTCTTT. This codes for CASSFPRGWGTEAFF.

The chain uses TRBV6-1 and TRBJ2-1; TRBD2 matches 8 bases. J was trimmed by 4 bases and V by 4 bases; bases with no gene match: 6. The CDR3 extends over 15 amino acids. CDR1 and CDR2 (germline): MNHNS, SASEGT. CDR3 bases: TGTGCCAGCAGTGTTGGACTAGCAGATTACAATGAGCAGTTCTTC. This codes for CASSVGLADYNEQFF.

The chain recombines TRBV30 with TRBJ2-2; D is uncertain. In germline, CDR1 is GTSNPN, CDR2 SVGIG (reference sequence). This CDR3 comprises 15 residues. V lost 3 bases and J lost 2, with 13 bases in between. CDR3: CAWSESRYNTGELFF. The CDR3 DNA reads TGTGCCTGGAGCGAATCTAGGTACAACACCGGGGAGCTGTTTTTT.

This clone was counted between two and nine times. CDR3 DNA: TGTGCCAGCTCACCATCTTCCGACAGCATCTCTGGAAACACCATATATTTT. It codes for CASSPSSDSISGNTIYF. The chain links TRBV18 to TRBJ1-3; a weak D match, TRBD1 (5 bases). The V end lost 2 bases, the J end lost 0 bases, and 14 bases lay between the germline ends. CDR1 is KGHSH, CDR2 LQKENI, per germline. The CDR3 runs 17 residues.

The genes are TRBV6-6 and TRBJ1-1; TRBD1 is a possible D gene (5 bases). Germline V gene sequence: CDR1 MNHNY, CDR2 SVGAGI (reference sequence). Deletions cut 6 bases from V and 4 bases from J, with 15 bases between. The CDR3 has 14 amino acids. The CDR3 DNA sequence: TGTGCCAGCAGGGGACCTCCGAGGAGCACTGAAGCTTTCTTT. This translates into CASRGPPRSTEAFF.

The V gene is TRBV15, the J gene TRBJ1-6, with D maybe TRBD1 (5 bases). The ends were cut back, 0 bases at V and 7 bases at J, with 10 bases in the middle. Germline-derived CDR1 and CDR2 are LNHNV and YYDKDF (reference sequence). This CDR3 is 15 amino acids long. CDR3 DNA: TGTGCCACCAGCAGAGAAAGTGGGGGGAATTCACCCCTCCACTTT. This codes for CATSRESGGNSPLHF.

The chain has TRBV5-4 and TRBJ2-7; 10 bases are a match to TRBD2. Germline loops: CDR1 SGHNT, CDR2 YYREEE (reference sequence). With 0 bases clipped from V and 2 bases from J, the junction kept 5 bases outside the gene matches. There are 16 residues in the CDR3. DNA of the CDR3: TGTGCCAGCAGCTTGGGGGGGACTAGCGCTACCTACGAGCAGTACTTC. Translation gives CASSLGGTSATYEQYF.

The chain couples TRBV28 to TRBJ1-5; 9 bases are a match to TRBD1. V lost 5 bases to trimming and J lost 7 bases; unmatched junction nucleotides: 9. Germline-derived CDR1 and CDR2 are MDHEN and SYDVKM. The CDR3 is 15 residues long. The CDR3 protein is CASSTGTGYDQPQHF. CDR3 coding DNA: TGTGCCAGCAGTACCGGGACAGGGTATGACCAGCCCCAGCATTTT.

V usage is TRBV12-5 and J usage is TRBJ2-5; D is possibly TRBD2 (6 bases). Germline V gene lookup returns CDR1 LGHNT and CDR2 FRNRAP. The CDR3 is 14 residues long. Trimming removed 8 bases at V and 7 bases at J, with 20 bases between. CDR3 region: CASSPGVKESTQYF. CDR3 in DNA: TGTGCTAGTTCCCCGGGGGTAAAGGAGTCGACCCAGTACTTC.